What follows is one TCR beta chain and its context. The data were taken from a study of control samples from healthy donors and cancer patients. The germline V gene encodes CDR1 SEHNR and CDR2 FQNEAQ (reference sequence). CDR3 length: 16 amino acids. V trimming: 3 bases; J trimming: 2 bases; junction bases outside the gene matches: 6. Using immunoSEQ multiplex PCR, the repertoire was profiled, and TCRdb retains in-frame clones only, with some absent. The table has fewer than 150,000 clones, approximately 92% seen once. The genes are TRBV7-9 and TRBJ2-1; 8 positions agree with TRBD2. This receptor was obtained from a man between 18 and 35 years old in good health. Sequencing was done on a sample of blood. The CDR3 sequence is CASSFLLAEPYNEQFF. The CDR3 nucleotides read TGTGCCAGCAGCTTCCTACTAGCGGAGCCCTACAATGAGCAGTTCTTC.